Following are 5 T cell receptor beta chains from one sample sequenced in a study of T cell responses to AZD1222 COVID-19 vaccine. Using immunoSEQ multiplex PCR, the repertoire was profiled, and TCRdb retains in-frame clones only, with some absent. The sample carries about 160,000 clones, roughly 94% recorded once. The sequencing here drew on peripheral blood, taken 28 days after the second AZD1222 dose. Receptors were obtained from an adult who received the AZD1222 COVID-19 vaccine.

This sequence joins TRBV2 and TRBJ2-3; D is uncertain. This CDR3 is built from 14 residues. Trimming took 2 bases from V and 0 from J, leaving 6 bases between them. Germline CDR1 SNHLY, CDR2 FYNNEI. CDR3 region: CASSEWASTDTQYF. CDR3 DNA sequence: TGTGCCAGCAGTGAATGGGCTAGCACAGATACGCAGTATTTT.

The CDR3 loop reads CAWTSGYGYTF. The CDR3 region has the DNA TGTGCCTGGACCTCGGGCTATGGCTACACCTTC. The chain joins TRBV30 to TRBJ1-2, with D unclear. Germline V CDR1 and CDR2: GTSNPN, SVGIG (reference sequence). V was cut by 4 bases and J by 4 bases, with 7 bases left in between. The CDR3 covers 11 residues. The full variable domain, its missing parts supplied by reference TRBV30 and TRBJ1-2, is SQTIHQWPATLVQPVGSPLSLECTVEGTSNPNLYWYRQAAGRGLQLLFYSVGIGQISSEVPQNLSASRPQDRQFILSSKKLLLSDSGFYLCAWTSGYGYTFGSGTRLTVV.

The rearrangement links TRBV28 to TRBJ1-1; 8 bases are shared with TRBD1. The CDR3 has 15 residues. V lost 6 bases, J lost 0 bases, and 6 bases stayed unmatched. Germline assignment: CDR1 MDHEN and CDR2 SYDVKM. DNA for the CDR3: TGTGCCAGCAGGCAGGGGGCAACTATGAACACTGAAGCTTTCTTT. Protein sequence: CASRQGATMNTEAFF.

The V and J genes are TRBV21-1 and TRBJ2-5; the listed D gene, TRBD2, was not tested against the DNA. TRBV21-1 is a listed pseudogene. The CDR3 is 13 amino acids. The CDR3 sequence is CASVWRGKETQYF. The CDR3 nucleotides are TGTGCCAGCGTTTGGAGGGGAAAAGAGACCCAGTACTTC.

The chain joins TRBV5-5 to TRBJ2-3; the match to TRBD2 covers 8 bases. CDR3 length: 16 amino acids. Trimming took 4 bases from V and 2 from J; bases not matched to a gene: 9. In germline, CDR1 is SGHKS, CDR2 YYEKEE (reference sequence). The CDR3 DNA reads as TGTGCCAGCAGCCCCTGGACTAGCTGGGACACAGATACGCAGTATTTT. Translated: CASSPWTSWDTDTQYF.